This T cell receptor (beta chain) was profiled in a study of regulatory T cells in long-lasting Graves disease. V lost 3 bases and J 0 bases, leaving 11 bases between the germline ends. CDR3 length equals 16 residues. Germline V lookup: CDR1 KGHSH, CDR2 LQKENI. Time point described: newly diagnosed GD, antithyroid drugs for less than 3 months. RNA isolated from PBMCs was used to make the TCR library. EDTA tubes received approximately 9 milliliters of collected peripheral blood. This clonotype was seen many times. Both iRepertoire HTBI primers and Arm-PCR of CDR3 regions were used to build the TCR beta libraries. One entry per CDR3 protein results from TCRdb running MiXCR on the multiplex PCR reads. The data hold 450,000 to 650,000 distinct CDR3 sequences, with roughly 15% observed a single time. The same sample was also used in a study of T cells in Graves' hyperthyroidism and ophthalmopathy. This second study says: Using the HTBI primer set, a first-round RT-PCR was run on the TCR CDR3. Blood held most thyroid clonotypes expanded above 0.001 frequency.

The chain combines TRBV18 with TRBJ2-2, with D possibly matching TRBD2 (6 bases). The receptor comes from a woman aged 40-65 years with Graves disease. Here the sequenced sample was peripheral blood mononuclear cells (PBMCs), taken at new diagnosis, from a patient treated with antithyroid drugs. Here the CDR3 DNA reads TGTGCCAGCTCACCGCGGGGATCCGCGAACACCGGGGAGCTGTTTTTT. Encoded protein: CASSPRGSANTGELFF.